These 18 T cell receptor beta chains were sequenced from one sample in a study of shared clonotypes between healthy human individuals. The table came from immunoSEQ multiplex PCR; TCRdb's copy has only in-frame clones and leaves some out. The table records some 2.1 million clones, 93% of them present only once. As defined, naive CD8 cells were CD45RO-negative and positively selected for CCR7, with terminally differentiated effector memory CD45RA+ cells excluded. The specimen sequenced was naive CD8+ T cells from PBMCs. The receptors shown here come from a man aged 18 to 29 in good health. Some clones in this sample may be carry-over from other donors' samples.

The chain has TRBV11-1 and TRBJ2-5; no clear D. V was shortened by 1 base and J by 2 bases, with 11 bases between the two germline ends. Germline V lookup: CDR1 SGHAT, CDR2 FQDESV (reference sequence). The CDR3 extends over 15 amino acids. The CDR3 sequence is CASSLEGSIQETQYF. Written as DNA, the CDR3 is TGTGCCAGCAGCTTAGAAGGGTCTATTCAAGAGACCCAGTACTTC.

The chain links TRBV7-9 to TRBJ1-6; no clear D gene. There are 15 residues in the CDR3. Germline-derived CDR1 and CDR2 are SEHNR and FQNEAQ (reference sequence). Trimming left V 2 bases short and J 4 bases short, with 9 bases between. The CDR3 DNA is TGTGCCAGCAGCTTATCTGCGGATTATAATTCACCCCTCCACTTT. It yields the protein CASSLSADYNSPLHF.

This clone came up a few times. The chain recombines TRBV19 with TRBJ1-1, with unresolved D. This CDR3 contains 14 residues. V was pared by 5 bases and J by 2 bases, with 12 bases between. Germline V gives CDR1 LNHDA, CDR2 SQIVND (reference sequence). The CDR3 sequence: CASSPTRRNTEAFF. CDR3 DNA: TGTGCCAGTAGTCCCACAAGACGCAACACTGAAGCTTTCTTT.

This clone was seen a single time. The chain combines TRBV9 with TRBJ2-2; 16 nucleotides align to TRBD2. Germline V gene sequence: CDR1 SGDLS, CDR2 YYNGEE. The CDR3 sequence is 18 residues long. Trimming cost V 4 bases and J 1 base; bases outside gene matches: 4. In nucleotides, the CDR3 is TGTGCCAGCAGCACCGGGACTAGCGGGAGGGTGAACACCGGGGAGCTGTTTTTT. It encodes CASSTGTSGRVNTGELFF. The full variable domain, with the rest looked up from reference TRBV9 and TRBJ2-2, is DSGVTQTPKHLITATGQRVTLRCSPRSGDLSVYWYQQSLDQGLQFLIQYYNGEERAKGNILERFSAQQFPDLHSELNLSSLELGDSALYFCASSTGTSGRVNTGELFFGEGSRLTVL.

The chain carries TRBV27 and TRBJ2-1, with 15 positions matching TRBD2. J lost 6 bases, V lost 5 bases, and 11 bases had no gene match. This CDR3 is 18 amino acids long. Germline CDR1 MNHEY, CDR2 SMNVEV (reference sequence). CDR3 loop: CASSPGLAGGYRANEQFF. The CDR3 region has the DNA TGTGCCAGCAGTCCGGGACTAGCGGGAGGCTACCGAGCCAATGAGCAGTTCTTC.

This chain joins TRBV7-9 and TRBJ2-2; unclear D gene. Per germline, CDR1 SEHNR and CDR2 FQNEAQ (reference sequence). V was clipped by 9 bases and J by 0 bases, with 14 bases between them. The CDR3 runs 15 residues. This CDR3 reads CASSLRRTNTGELFF. CDR3 DNA: TGTGCCAGTAGCCTCAGGAGAACGAACACCGGGGAGCTGTTTTTT. The full variable domain, with the rest looked up from reference TRBV7-9 and TRBJ2-2, is DTGVSQNPRHKITKRGQNVTFRCDPISEHNRLYWYRQTLGQGPEFLTYFQNEAQLEKSRLLSDRFSAERPKGSFSTLEIQRTEQGDSAMYLCASSLRRTNTGELFFGEGSRLTVL.

V gene TRBV27 combines with J gene TRBJ2-5; TRBD2 is a possible D gene (6 bases). Germline values: CDR1 MNHEY, CDR2 SMNVEV (reference sequence). The CDR3 is 13 residues long. The V and J ends lost 2 bases and 4 bases respectively, with 8 bases between them. CDR3 sequence: CASSLVGLETQYF. CDR3 bases: TGTGCCAGCAGTTTAGTGGGACTAGAGACCCAGTACTTC.

The rearrangement joins TRBV18 to TRBJ2-1; tentative D call: TRBD2 (5 bases). V was cut by 6 bases and J by 5 bases, with 8 bases left in between. The CDR3 sequence is 12 residues long. Germline CDR1 and CDR2: KGHSH and LQKENI. The CDR3 loop reads CASSKRDNEQFF. The DNA for the CDR3 is TGTGCCAGCTCCAAGAGGGACAATGAGCAGTTCTTC.

V and J are TRBV27 and TRBJ2-7; TRBD2 matches at 8 bases. There are 14 residues in the CDR3. Germline V gives CDR1 MNHEY, CDR2 SMNVEV (reference sequence). J lost 5 bases, V lost 5 bases, and 8 bases had no gene match. Here the CDR3 DNA reads TGTGCCAGCAGTATTAGGACTAGCCGGCACGAGCAGTACTTC. It is translated as CASSIRTSRHEQYF.

In this sample, this clone turned up once. The chain is built from TRBV28 and TRBJ2-1; TRBD2 is a possible D gene (6 bases). Germline V lookup: CDR1 MDHEN, CDR2 SYDVKM. The CDR3 covers 14 residues. V was pared by 5 bases and J by 9 bases, with 17 bases between. The CDR3 sequence: CASSPRTTRTEQFF. CDR3 nucleotide sequence: TGTGCCAGCAGTCCCCGGACTACTCGGACTGAGCAGTTCTTC. The full variable domain, completed using reference TRBV28 and TRBJ2-1, is DVKVTQSSRYLVKRTGEKVFLECVQDMDHENMFWYRQDPGLGLRLIYFSYDVKMKEKGDIPEGYSVSREKKERFSLILESASTNQTSMYLCASSPRTTRTEQFFGPGTRLTVL.

The chain has TRBV4-3 and TRBJ2-7; D not certain. The CDR3 spans 13 residues. Trimming took 0 bases from V and 3 from J, leaving 6 bases between them. Per the germline V gene, CDR1 is LGHNA and CDR2 is YSLEER. The CDR3 protein is CASSQDTHYEQYF. The CDR3 DNA follows: TGCGCCAGCAGCCAAGATACTCACTACGAGCAGTACTTC.

The chain is built from TRBV27 and TRBJ2-7; the match to TRBD1 covers 9 bases. This CDR3 has 14 amino acids. The germline CDR1 and CDR2 sequences are MNHEY and SMNVEV (reference sequence). J was trimmed by 6 bases and V by 6 bases; bases with no gene match: 9. The CDR3 DNA sequence: TGTGCCAGCAGGTCCCGGGACAGGGTCTTCGAGCAGTACTTC. Protein sequence: CASRSRDRVFEQYF.

This chain uses TRBV6-5 with TRBJ1-2; D uncertain. Trimming took off 2 bases at V and 0 bases at J, with 10 bases between the two ends. This CDR3 comprises 15 residues. Looked up from germline, CDR1 is MNHEY and CDR2 is SVGAGI. CDR3 amino acids: CASSYKDGSNYGYTF. The CDR3 DNA follows: TGTGCCAGCAGTTACAAGGACGGTTCTAACTATGGCTACACCTTC.

CDR3 nucleotides: TGTGCCAGTAAGGCGTGGGACAGGGGGCTTGACGAGCAGTACTTC. Protein sequence: CASKAWDRGLDEQYF. The chain uses TRBV19 and TRBJ2-7, with TRBD1 matching 12 bases. From germline, CDR1 is LNHDA and CDR2 SQIVND (reference sequence). With V trimmed by 7 bases and J by 5 bases, 9 bases remained unmatched. CDR3 length equals 15 residues. Supplemented by reference TRBV19 and TRBJ2-7, the full variable domain reads DGGITQSPKYLFRKEGQNVTLSCEQNLNHDAMYWYRQDPGQGLRLIYYSQIVNDFQKGDIAEGYSVSREKKESFPLTVTSAQKNPTAFYLCASKAWDRGLDEQYFGPGTRLTVT.

The chain links TRBV7-9 to TRBJ1-2; 7 bases agree with TRBD1. This CDR3 has 12 residues. V lost 5 bases and J lost 8; bases outside the gene matches: 5. Looked up from germline, CDR1 is SEHNR and CDR2 is FQNEAQ (reference sequence). The CDR3 sequence is CASSVDRVGYTF. The CDR3 DNA sequence: TGTGCCAGCAGCGTCGACAGGGTCGGCTACACCTTC.

As concerns this clone: The identical CDR3 is also encoded by other nucleotide sequences in the sample. The chain recombines TRBV27 with TRBJ2-7; 7 nucleotides match TRBD1. Germline V gene lookup returns CDR1 MNHEY and CDR2 SMNVEV (reference sequence). J was trimmed by 6 bases and V by 5 bases; bases with no gene match: 1. The CDR3 covers 11 residues. CDR3 DNA sequence: TGTGCCAGCAGTCCAGGGGGCGAGCAGTACTTC. Translating it yields CASSPGGEQYF.

The genes are TRBV29-1 and TRBJ1-2; D not certain. This CDR3 contains 13 residues. Germline lookup yields CDR1 SQVTM and CDR2 ANQGSEA. V dropped 1 base and J dropped 5 bases, with 11 bases sitting between them. CDR3 sequence reads: CSVEGIPPYGYTF. CDR3 nucleotides: TGCAGCGTTGAAGGGATCCCCCCTTATGGCTACACCTTC.

The J gene is TRBJ2-1, the V gene TRBV5-1, with 8 bases identical to TRBD2. Germline CDR1 reads SGHRS; CDR2 reads YFSETQ. The CDR3 runs to 17 residues. J was trimmed by 0 bases and V by 4 bases; bases with no gene match: 9. This CDR3 reads CASSPPGRALSYNEQFF. The CDR3 nucleotides read TGCGCCAGCAGCCCCCCCGGGAGGGCCCTCTCCTACAATGAGCAGTTCTTC.